One and the same sample provided the 8 T cell receptor beta chains below, sequenced in a study of PD-1 blockade in classical Hodgkin lymphoma. After autologous stem cell transplantation all patients relapsed, and prior brentuximab vedotin exposure differed between cohorts. Using immunoSEQ multiplex PCR, the repertoire was profiled, and TCRdb retains in-frame clones only, with some absent. The data hold 75,000 to 100,000 clones, with approximately 80% observed a single time. Sequenced material: peripheral blood mononuclear cells (PBMCs), taken at baseline. The receptors derive from a human donor with classical Hodgkin lymphoma.

Only a few counts were recorded for this clone. The chain links TRBV10-3 to TRBJ1-5, with unresolved D. CDR1 ENHRY and CDR2 SYGVKD come from the germline V gene. The CDR3 loop spans 12 amino acids. Trimming took off 8 bases at V and 1 base at J, with 6 bases between the two ends. The CDR3 spells CAIGKSNQPQHF. The CDR3 DNA is TGTGCCATCGGTAAAAGCAATCAGCCCCAGCATTTT.

V gene TRBV30 combines with J gene TRBJ2-1; the match to TRBD2 covers 13 bases. This CDR3 has 15 amino acids. The J segment lost 8 bases and the V segment lost 1 base, leaving 5 bases of the junction unmatched. Germline CDR1 is GTSNPN and CDR2 is SVGIG (reference sequence). CDR3 coding DNA: TGTGCCTGGAGTGGGACTAGCGGGAGTCTCTATGAGCAGTTCTTC. Translating gives CAWSGTSGSLYEQFF.

The table lists this clone with a few counts. The chain employs TRBV6-1 and TRBJ1-2; D gene ambiguous. The CDR3 is made up of 13 amino acids. The ends were cut back, 7 bases at V and 2 bases at J, with 11 bases in the middle. Germline assignment: CDR1 MNHNS and CDR2 SASEGT. The CDR3 is CASIPQGNYGYTF. The CDR3 nucleotides are TGTGCCAGCATCCCACAAGGAAACTATGGCTACACCTTC.

The J gene is TRBJ1-2, the V gene TRBV6-1, with a possible D match to TRBD1 (6 bases). Trimming pared 0 bases from V and 8 bases from J, leaving 13 bases between. This CDR3 spans 14 amino acids. CDR1 is MNHNS, CDR2 SASEGT, per germline. CDR3 protein: CASSEANRVNGYTF. The CDR3 nucleotides read TGTGCCAGCAGTGAAGCGAACAGGGTAAACGGCTACACCTTC.

This clone occurred once. The chain employs TRBV30 and TRBJ1-1, with TRBD1 matching over 7 bases. Trimming cost V 2 bases and J 2 bases; bases outside gene matches: 8. CDR1 and CDR2 from the germline V gene are GTSNPN and SVGIG (reference sequence). This CDR3 is 15 amino acids long. In nucleotides, the CDR3 is TGTGCCTGGAGTCTAGGGACAGCACTTAACACTGAAGCTTTCTTT. Its translation: CAWSLGTALNTEAFF.

The V and J genes are TRBV28 and TRBJ1-1, with D possibly matching TRBD1 (5 bases). Germline CDR1 reads MDHEN; CDR2 reads SYDVKM. V was shortened by 5 bases and J by 5 bases, with 15 bases between the two germline ends. This CDR3 has 14 amino acids. CDR3 coding DNA: TGTGCCAGCAGTCCCGGCTTGAGGGGAACTGAAGCTTTCTTT. It is translated as CASSPGLRGTEAFF.

The rearrangement joins TRBV7-6 to TRBJ2-5, with D possibly being TRBD1 (5 bases). Deletions cut 5 bases from V and 0 bases from J, with 13 bases between. The CDR3 is 15 amino acids. Per germline, CDR1 SGHVS and CDR2 FNYEAQ. CDR3 in amino acids: CASSQGGPYQETQYF. The CDR3 bases are TGTGCCAGCAGCCAGGGCGGACCGTACCAAGAGACCCAGTACTTC.

The rearrangement joins TRBV23-1 to TRBJ1-5; a weak D match, TRBD1 (5 bases). TRBV23-1 is labeled an ORF, and its function is uncertain. Trimming removed 3 bases from V and 0 bases from J, with 15 bases in between. The CDR3 spans 17 residues. The CDR3 region is CASSHPGTGDSNQPQHF. The CDR3 bases are TGCGCCAGCAGTCACCCCGGGACGGGAGATAGCAATCAGCCCCAGCATTTT.